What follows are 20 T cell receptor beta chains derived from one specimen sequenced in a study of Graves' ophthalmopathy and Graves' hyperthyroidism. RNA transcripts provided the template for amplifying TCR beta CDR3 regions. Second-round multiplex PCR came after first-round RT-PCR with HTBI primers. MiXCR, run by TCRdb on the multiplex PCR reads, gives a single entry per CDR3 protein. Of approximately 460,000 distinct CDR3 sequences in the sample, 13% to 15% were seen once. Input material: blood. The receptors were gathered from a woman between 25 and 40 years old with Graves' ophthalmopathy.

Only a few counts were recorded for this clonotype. The CDR3 DNA reads TGTGCCAGCAGCGTGCCGCAGGGGACCATGAACACTGAAGCTTTCTTT. Protein product: CASSVPQGTMNTEAFF. J is TRBJ1-1 and V is TRBV6-2 or TRBV6-3; D is possibly TRBD1 (6 bases). The germline gives CDR1 MNHEY, CDR2 SVGEGT. Trimming pared 6 bases from V and 0 bases from J, leaving 17 bases between. The CDR3 is made up of 16 amino acids.

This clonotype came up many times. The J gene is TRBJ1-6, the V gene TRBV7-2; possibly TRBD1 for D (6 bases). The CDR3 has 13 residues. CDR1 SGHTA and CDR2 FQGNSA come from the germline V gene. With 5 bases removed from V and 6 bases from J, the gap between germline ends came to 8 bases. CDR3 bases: TGTGCCAGCAGCCAGGGGCCTAATTCACCCCTCCACTTT. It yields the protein CASSQGPNSPLHF.

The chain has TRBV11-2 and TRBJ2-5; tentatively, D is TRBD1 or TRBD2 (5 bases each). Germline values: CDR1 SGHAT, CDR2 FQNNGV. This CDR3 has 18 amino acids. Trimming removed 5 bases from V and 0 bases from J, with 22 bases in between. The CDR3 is CASSPFPGTTLYQETQYF. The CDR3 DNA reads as TGTGCCAGCAGCCCATTCCCAGGGACCACGCTGTACCAAGAGACCCAGTACTTC.

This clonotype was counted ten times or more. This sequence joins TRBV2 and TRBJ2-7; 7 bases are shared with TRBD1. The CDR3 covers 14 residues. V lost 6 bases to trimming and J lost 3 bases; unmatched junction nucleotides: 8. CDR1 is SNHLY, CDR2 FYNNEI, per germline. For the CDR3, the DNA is TGTGCCAGCAGGAGGGGGACAGAGAACTACGAGCAGTACTTC. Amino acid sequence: CASRRGTENYEQYF. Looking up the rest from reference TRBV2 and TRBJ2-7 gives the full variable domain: EPEVTQTPSHQVTQMGQEVILRCVPISNHLYFYWYRQILGQKVEFLVSFYNNEISEKSEIFDDQFSVERPDGSNFTLKIRSTKLEDSAMYFCASRRGTENYEQYFGPGTRLTVT.

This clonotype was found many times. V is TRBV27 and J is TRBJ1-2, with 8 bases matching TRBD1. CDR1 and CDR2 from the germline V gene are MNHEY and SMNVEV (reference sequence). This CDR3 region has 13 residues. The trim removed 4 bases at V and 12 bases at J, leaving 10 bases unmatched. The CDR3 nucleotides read TGTGCCAGCAGTTCCCCAGGACAGGGTCGAGACACCTTC. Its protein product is CASSSPGQGRDTF.

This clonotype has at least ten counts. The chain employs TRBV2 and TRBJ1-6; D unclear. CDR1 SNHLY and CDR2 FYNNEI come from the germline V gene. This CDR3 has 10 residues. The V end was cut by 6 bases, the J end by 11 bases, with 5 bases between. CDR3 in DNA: TGTGCCAGCAGAGGAACACCCCTCCACTTT. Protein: CASRGTPLHF.

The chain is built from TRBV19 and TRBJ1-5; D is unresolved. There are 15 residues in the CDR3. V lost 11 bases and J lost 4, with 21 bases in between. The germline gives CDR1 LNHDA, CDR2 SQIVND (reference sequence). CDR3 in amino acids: CAVGLESRRNQPQHF. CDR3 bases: TGTGCCGTAGGACTCGAGTCTAGGCGGAATCAGCCCCAGCATTTT.

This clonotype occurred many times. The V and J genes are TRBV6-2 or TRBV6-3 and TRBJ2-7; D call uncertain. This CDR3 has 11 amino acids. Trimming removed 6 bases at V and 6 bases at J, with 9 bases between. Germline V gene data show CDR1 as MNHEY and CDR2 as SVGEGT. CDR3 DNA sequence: TGTGCCAGCAGGTACCCGGGCGAGCAGTACTTC. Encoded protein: CASRYPGEQYF.

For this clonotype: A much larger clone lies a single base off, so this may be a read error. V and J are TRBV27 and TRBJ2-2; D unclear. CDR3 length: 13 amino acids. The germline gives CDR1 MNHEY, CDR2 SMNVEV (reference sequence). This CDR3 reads CVSSLSYTGELFF. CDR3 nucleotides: TGTGTCAGCAGTTTATCGTACACCGGGGAGCTGTTTTTT.

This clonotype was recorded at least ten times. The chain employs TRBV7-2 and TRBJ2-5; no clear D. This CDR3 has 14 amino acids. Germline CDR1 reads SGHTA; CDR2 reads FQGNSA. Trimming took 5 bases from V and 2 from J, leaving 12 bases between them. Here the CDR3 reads CASSPTGDQETQYF. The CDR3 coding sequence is TGTGCCAGCAGCCCGACTGGGGATCAAGAGACCCAGTACTTC.

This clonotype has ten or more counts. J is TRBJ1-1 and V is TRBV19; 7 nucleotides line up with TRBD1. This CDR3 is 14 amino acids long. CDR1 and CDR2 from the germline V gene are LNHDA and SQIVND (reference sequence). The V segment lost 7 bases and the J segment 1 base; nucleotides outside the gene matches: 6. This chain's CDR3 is CASTVTGTNTEAFF. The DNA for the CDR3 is TGTGCCAGTACCGTGACAGGGACGAACACTGAAGCTTTCTTT.

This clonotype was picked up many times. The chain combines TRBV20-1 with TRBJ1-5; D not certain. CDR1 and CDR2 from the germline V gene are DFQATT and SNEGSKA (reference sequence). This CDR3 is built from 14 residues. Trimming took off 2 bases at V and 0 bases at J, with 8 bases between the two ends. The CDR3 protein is CSARRTASNQPQHF. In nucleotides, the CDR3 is TGCAGTGCTAGACGGACGGCTAGCAATCAGCCCCAGCATTTT.

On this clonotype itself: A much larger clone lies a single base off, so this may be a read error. This CDR3 reads CASSVGGRKPYEQYF. The DNA of the CDR3 is TGTGCCAGCAGCGTAGGAGGCAGGAAGCCCTACGAGCAGTACTTC. V and J are TRBV9 and TRBJ2-7; D gene ambiguous. The CDR3 is 15 residues long. V lost 0 bases to trimming and J lost 2 bases, with 12 bases between them. Germline assignment: CDR1 SGDLS and CDR2 YYNGEE. Together with reference TRBV9 and TRBJ2-7, the CDR3 gives the full variable domain: DSGVTQTPKHLITATGQRVTLRCSPRSGDLSVYWYQQSLDQGLQFLIQYYNGEERAKGNILERFSAQQFPDLHSELNLSSLELGDSALYFCASSVGGRKPYEQYFGPGTRLTVT.

The DNA for the CDR3 is TGTGCCAGCAGCCCCCGGGACAGAGAAAACATTCAGTACTTC. Translated, it gives CASSPRDRENIQYF. V and J are TRBV28 and TRBJ2-4; TRBD1 aligns across 7 bases. The ends lost 6 bases at V and 5 bases at J; junction bases unmatched: 7. Germline V gene lookup returns CDR1 MDHEN and CDR2 SYDVKM. This CDR3 has 14 amino acids.

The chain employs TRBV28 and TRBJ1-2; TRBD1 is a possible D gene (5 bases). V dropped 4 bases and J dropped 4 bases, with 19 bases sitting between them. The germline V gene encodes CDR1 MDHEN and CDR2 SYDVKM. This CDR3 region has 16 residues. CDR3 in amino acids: CASSYLGTGMGYGYTF. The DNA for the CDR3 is TGTGCCAGCAGTTACCTAGGGACCGGGATGGGCTATGGCTACACCTTC.

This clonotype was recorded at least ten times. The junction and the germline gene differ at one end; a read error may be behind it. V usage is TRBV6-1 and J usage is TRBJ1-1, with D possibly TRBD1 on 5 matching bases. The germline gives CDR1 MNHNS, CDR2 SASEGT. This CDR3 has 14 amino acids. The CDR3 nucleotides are TGTGCCAGCAGTGCCGGGGAAGGTGGGACTGAAGCTTCCTTT. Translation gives CASSAGEGGTEASF.

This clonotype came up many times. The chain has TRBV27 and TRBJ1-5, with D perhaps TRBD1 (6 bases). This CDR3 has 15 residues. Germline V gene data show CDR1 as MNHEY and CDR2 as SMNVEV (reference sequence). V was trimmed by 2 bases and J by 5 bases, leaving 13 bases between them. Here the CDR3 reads CASSLSRGVDQPQHF. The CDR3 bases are TGTGCCAGCAGTTTAAGCAGGGGAGTGGATCAGCCCCAGCATTTT.

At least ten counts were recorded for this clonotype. The CDR3 sequence is CASSLAMSTVGALQETQYF. In DNA form, the CDR3 reads TGTGCCAGCAGTTTAGCGATGAGTACGGTGGGGGCACTACAAGAGACCCAGTACTTC. V usage is TRBV12-3 or TRBV12-4 and J usage is TRBJ2-5, with D maybe TRBD1 (6 bases). The V end was cut by 0 bases, the J end by 2 bases, with 22 bases between. This CDR3 is built from 19 residues.

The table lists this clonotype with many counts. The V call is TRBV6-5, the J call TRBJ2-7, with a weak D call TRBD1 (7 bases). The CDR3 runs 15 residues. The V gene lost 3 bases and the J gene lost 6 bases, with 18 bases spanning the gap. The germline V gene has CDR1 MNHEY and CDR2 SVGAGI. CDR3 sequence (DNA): TGTGCCAGCAGTTATGGGGCTGGCAGGGGGGTCGAGCAGTACTTC. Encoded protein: CASSYGAGRGVEQYF.

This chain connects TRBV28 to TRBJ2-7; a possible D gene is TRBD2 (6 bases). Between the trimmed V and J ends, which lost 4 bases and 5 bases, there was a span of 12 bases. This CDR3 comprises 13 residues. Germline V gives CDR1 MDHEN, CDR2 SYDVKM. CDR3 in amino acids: CASSWRRVDEQYF. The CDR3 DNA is TGTGCCAGCAGTTGGAGGAGGGTGGACGAGCAGTACTTC. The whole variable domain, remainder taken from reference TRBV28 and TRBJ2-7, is DVKVTQSSRYLVKRTGEKVFLECVQDMDHENMFWYRQDPGLGLRLIYFSYDVKMKEKGDIPEGYSVSREKKERFSLILESASTNQTSMYLCASSWRRVDEQYFGPGTRLTVT.